This entry lists 2 T cell receptor beta chains sequenced from one sample in a study of blood T cell repertoires in COVID-19. Method: immunoSEQ multiplex PCR; TCRdb's copy keeps in-frame clones and lacks some. The table includes 400,000 or so clones, around 84% detected once. Sequencing was performed on peripheral blood. All receptors come from a human donor in a cohort sampled during active COVID-19.

The CDR3 sequence is CASSARGGQRANEQFF. The CDR3 coding sequence is TGTGCCAGCAGCGCCCGGGGGGGTCAGAGGGCCAATGAGCAGTTCTTC. This chain connects TRBV11-2 to TRBJ2-1, with 8 bases aligning to TRBD2. Germline CDR1 reads SGHAT; CDR2 reads FQNNGV. CDR3 size: 16 residues. Trimming took 5 bases from V and 6 from J; bases not matched to a gene: 12.

As DNA, the CDR3 is TGTGCCAGCAGCTTGATCGGGACAGGGGGCGGAACTGAAGCTTTCTTT. Protein sequence: CASSLIGTGGGTEAFF. This chain joins TRBV5-6 and TRBJ1-1, with TRBD1 identical over 12 bases. The germline V gene encodes CDR1 SGHDT and CDR2 YYEEEE. The ends lost 1 base at V and 5 bases at J; junction bases unmatched: 6. The CDR3 totals 16 residues. Combining the CDR3 with reference TRBV5-6 and TRBJ1-1 gives the whole variable domain DAGVTQSPTHLIKTRGQQVTLRCSPKSGHDTVSWYQQALGQGPQFIFQYYEEEERQRGNFPDRFSGHQFPNYSSELNVNALLLGDSALYLCASSLIGTGGGTEAFFGQGTRLTVV.